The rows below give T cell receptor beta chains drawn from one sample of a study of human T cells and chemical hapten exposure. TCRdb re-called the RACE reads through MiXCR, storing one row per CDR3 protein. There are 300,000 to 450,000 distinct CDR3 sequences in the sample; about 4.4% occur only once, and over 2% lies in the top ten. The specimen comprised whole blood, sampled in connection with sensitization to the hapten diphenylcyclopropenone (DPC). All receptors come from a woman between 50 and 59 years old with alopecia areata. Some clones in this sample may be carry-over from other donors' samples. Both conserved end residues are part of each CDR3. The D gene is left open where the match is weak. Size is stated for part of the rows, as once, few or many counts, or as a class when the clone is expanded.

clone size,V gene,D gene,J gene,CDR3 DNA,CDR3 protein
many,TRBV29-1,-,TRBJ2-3,TGCAGCGTTTCCCAGGACAGTAGCACAGATACGCAGTATTTT,CSVSQDSSTDTQYF
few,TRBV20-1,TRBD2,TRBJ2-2,TGCAGTGCTAGTGCTCGGGGGGACACCGGGGAGCTGTTTTTT,CSASARGDTGELFF
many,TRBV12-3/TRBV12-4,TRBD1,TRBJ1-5,TGTGCCAGCAGTTTAAGACAGGGGATGAGGCAGCCCCAGCATTTT,CASSLRQGMRQPQHF
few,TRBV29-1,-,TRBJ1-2,TGCAGCCACAATACGGGGCCCGACGGCTACACCTTC,CSHNTGPDGYTF
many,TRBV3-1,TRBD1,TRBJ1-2,TGTGCCAGCAGCCAGGGAAGACAGGGAGGAGGCTACACCTTC,CASSQGRQGGGYTF
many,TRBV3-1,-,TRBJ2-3,TGTGCCAGCAGCCAAGACCCGGACCGCACAGATACGCAGTATTTT,CASSQDPDRTDTQYF
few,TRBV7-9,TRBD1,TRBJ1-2,TGTGCCAGCAGCGAGGGGGCCACCTATGGCTACACCTTC,CASSEGATYGYTF
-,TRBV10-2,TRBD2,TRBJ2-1,TGCGCCAGCAGGGGGACTAGCGGGAGGGCCTTATCCAATGAGCAGTTCTTC,CASRGTSGRALSNEQFF
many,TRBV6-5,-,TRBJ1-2,TGTGCCAGCAGTTCCCCCGGGGAGGGCTACACCTTC,CASSSPGEGYTF
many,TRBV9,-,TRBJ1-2,TGTGCCAGCAGCGCAGAAGACAGGATTGATGGCTACACCTTC,CASSAEDRIDGYTF
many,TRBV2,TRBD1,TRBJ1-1,TGTGCCAGCACCCTCCCGGGAGCGACAGGGGATGAAGAAGCTTTCTTT,CASTLPGATGDEEAFF
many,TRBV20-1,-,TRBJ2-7,TGCAGTGCTAGTGAGGGGGGGGACGATCGGGAGCAGTACTTC,CSASEGGDDREQYF
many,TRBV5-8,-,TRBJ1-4,TGTGCCAGCAGCTGGGACACAACTAATGAAAAACTGTTTTTT,CASSWDTTNEKLFF
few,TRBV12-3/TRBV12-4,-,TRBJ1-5,TGTGCCAGCAGGACAGGACAAGGTCAGCCCCAGCATTTT,CASRTGQGQPQHF
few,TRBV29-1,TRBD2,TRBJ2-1,TGCAGCGTTGAACAGGGACTAGCGGGGGTAGATGAGCAGTTCTTC,CSVEQGLAGVDEQFF
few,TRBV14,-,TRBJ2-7,TGTGCCAGCAACCCCCCGTGGATCTCCTACGAGCAGTACTTC,CASNPPWISYEQYF
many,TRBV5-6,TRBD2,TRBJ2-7,TGTGCCAGCAGCCTCGGACTAGCGGTTACCTACGAGCAGTACTTC,CASSLGLAVTYEQYF
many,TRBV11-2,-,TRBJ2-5,TGTGCCAGCAGCCCTAAGCCGGGACCGTCCGGGACCCAGTACTTC,CASSPKPGPSGTQYF
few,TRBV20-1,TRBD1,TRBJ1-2,TGCAGTGCTAGAAATGGACAGGGCTATGGCTACACCTTC,CSARNGQGYGYTF
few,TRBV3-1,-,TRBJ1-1,TGTGCCAGCAGCCTCAGTCCTGCCGCGAACACTGAAGCTTTCTTT,CASSLSPAANTEAFF
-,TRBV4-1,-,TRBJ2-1,TGCGCCAGCAGCCCCAGCCAGAGGGCAGGTAATGAGCAGTTCTTC,CASSPSQRAGNEQFF
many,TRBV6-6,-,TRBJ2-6,TGTGCCAGCACAGAGACAGGAGCCTCTGGGGCCAACGTCCTGACTTTC,CASTETGASGANVLTF
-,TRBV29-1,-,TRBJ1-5,TGCAGCGTTGGCAGCAGCAATCAGCCCCAGCATTTT,CSVGSSNQPQHF
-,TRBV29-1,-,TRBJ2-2,TGCAGCGTTGTGCTCCTAGGGGGCGGGGAGCTGTTTTTT,CSVVLLGGGELFF